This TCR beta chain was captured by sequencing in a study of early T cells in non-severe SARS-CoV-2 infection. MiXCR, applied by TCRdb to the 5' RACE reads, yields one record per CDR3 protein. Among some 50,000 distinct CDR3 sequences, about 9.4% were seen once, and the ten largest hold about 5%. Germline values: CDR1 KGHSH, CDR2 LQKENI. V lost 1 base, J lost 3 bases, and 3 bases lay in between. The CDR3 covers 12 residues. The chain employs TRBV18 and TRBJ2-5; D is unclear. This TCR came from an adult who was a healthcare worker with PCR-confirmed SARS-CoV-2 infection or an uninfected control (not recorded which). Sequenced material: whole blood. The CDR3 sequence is CASSPQEETQYF. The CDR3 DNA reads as TGTGCCAGCTCACCACAGGAAGAGACCCAGTACTTC.